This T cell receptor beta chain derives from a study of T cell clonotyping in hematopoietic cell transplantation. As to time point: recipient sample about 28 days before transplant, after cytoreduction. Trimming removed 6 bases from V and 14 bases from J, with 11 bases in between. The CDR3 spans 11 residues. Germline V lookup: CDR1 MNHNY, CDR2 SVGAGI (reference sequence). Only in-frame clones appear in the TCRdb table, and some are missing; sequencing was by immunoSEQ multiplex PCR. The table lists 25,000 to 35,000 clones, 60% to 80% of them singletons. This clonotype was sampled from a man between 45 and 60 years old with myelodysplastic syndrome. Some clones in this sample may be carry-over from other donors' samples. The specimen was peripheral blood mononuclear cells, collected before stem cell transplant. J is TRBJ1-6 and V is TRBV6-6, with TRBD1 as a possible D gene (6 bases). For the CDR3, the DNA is TGTGCCAGCAGCATACAGGGTTCCCTCCACTTT. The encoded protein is CASSIQGSLHF.